This T cell receptor (beta chain) was obtained from a study of siplizumab effects on memory and regulatory T cells. Data came from immunoSEQ multiplex PCR; TCRdb stores just in-frame clones and leaves some out. The table lists just over 60,000 clones, approximately 79% of them singletons. V was clipped by 3 bases and J by 4 bases, with 15 bases between them. CDR3 size: 15 residues. Germline V gene data show CDR1 as MNHEY and CDR2 as SVGAGI. Notes on the study in general: The mean Treg-derived percentage of mappable alloreactive CD4+ clones was approximately 70% with siplizumab compared with 25% to 30% in controls.

Points on this clone: Its antigen is not identified.

Specimen: memory CD4+ T cells sorted from blood. This sequence originates from a human donor in good health. The chain has TRBV6-5 and TRBJ1-2, with a possible D match to TRBD1 (6 bases). CDR3 amino acids: CASSYSRQELYGYTF. CDR3 bases: TGTGCCAGCAGTTATTCGCGACAGGAGCTCTATGGCTACACCTTC.